Listed below are T cell receptor beta chains from one sample, sequenced in a study of blood T cell repertoires in COVID-19. The protocol was immunoSEQ multiplex PCR, while the TCRdb copy is restricted to in-frame clones and leaves out a portion. The sample yields 140,000 to 150,000 clones, around three quarters seen once. Material for sequencing was peripheral blood. These receptors were taken from a man aged 45-60 years with active or convalescent COVID-19. CDR3s include the opening cysteine and the closing phenylalanine or tryptophan. A D gene is named only where the DNA matches it firmly. Part of the rows lack a size; the others show once, few, many or a class for expanded clones.

V gene: TRBV11-2
clone size: -
D gene: TRBD2
J gene: TRBJ2-1
CDR3 DNA: TGTGCCAGCAGCTCGCCGGGACTAGCAGCGTACAATGAGCAGTTCTTC
CDR3 protein: CASSSPGLAAYNEQFF

V gene: TRBV2
clone size: -
D gene: TRBD1
J gene: TRBJ1-4
CDR3 DNA: TGTGCCAGCAGTTTCGAACAGGGGGTAGGGGAAAAACTGTTTTTT
CDR3 protein: CASSFEQGVGEKLFF

V gene: TRBV2
clone size: -
D gene: TRBD2
J gene: TRBJ2-5
CDR3 DNA: TGTGCCAGCAGGCGCGGCGTGGGCGGGAGAGTTTTAGGGGAGACCCAGTACTTC
CDR3 protein: CASRRGVGGRVLGETQYF

V gene: TRBV27
clone size: -
D gene: -
J gene: TRBJ2-5
CDR3 DNA: TGTGCCAGCAGTTTACGGCCCATTCGGTTAGGAGACTTAGAGACCCAGTACTTC
CDR3 protein: CASSLRPIRLGDLETQYF

V gene: TRBV28
clone size: -
D gene: TRBD1
J gene: TRBJ1-4
CDR3 DNA: TGTGCCAGCAGGCGTACAGGGACAGGAAGCCTGTTTTTT
CDR3 protein: CASRRTGTGSLFF

V gene: TRBV28
clone size: -
D gene: TRBD1
J gene: TRBJ1-1
CDR3 DNA: TGTGCCAGCAGCCGACTCGGACAGGGGGCTAGCGAGGCTTTCTTT
CDR3 protein: CASSRLGQGASEAFF

V gene: TRBV7-2
clone size: -
D gene: TRBD1
J gene: TRBJ2-7
CDR3 DNA: TGTGCCAGCAGCTCCCCCCGACAGGGGGCCAGGTACGAGCAGTACTTC
CDR3 protein: CASSSPRQGARYEQYF

V gene: TRBV4-1
clone size: -
D gene: -
J gene: TRBJ1-2
CDR3 DNA: TGCGCCAGCAGCCAAGTGGGCGGGAAGGTCGGCTATGGCTACACCTTC
CDR3 protein: CASSQVGGKVGYGYTF

V gene: TRBV25-1
clone size: -
D gene: TRBD2
J gene: TRBJ2-7
CDR3 DNA: TGTGCCAGCCGGGGGGGGTACGAGCAGTACTTC
CDR3 protein: CASRGGYEQYF

V gene: TRBV11-1
clone size: once
D gene: -
J gene: TRBJ2-5
CDR3 DNA: TGTGCCAGCAGCCCGAGCAGGGTTGGGGAGACCCAGTACTTC
CDR3 protein: CASSPSRVGETQYF

V gene: TRBV5-1
clone size: few
D gene: TRBD1
J gene: TRBJ1-4
CDR3 DNA: TGCGCCAGCAGCACCGGACAGGGGGCTCGTGAAAAACTGTTTTTT
CDR3 protein: CASSTGQGAREKLFF

V gene: TRBV11-2
clone size: -
D gene: TRBD2
J gene: TRBJ2-5
CDR3 DNA: TGTGCCAGCAGCGACGGACTAGCGGGAGCGGAGACCCAGTACTTC
CDR3 protein: CASSDGLAGAETQYF

V gene: TRBV7-9
clone size: -
D gene: -
J gene: TRBJ1-2
CDR3 DNA: TGTGCCAGCAGCTTAGTAACCGGGAGGGAATATGGCTACACCTTC
CDR3 protein: CASSLVTGREYGYTF

V gene: TRBV30
clone size: -
D gene: TRBD1
J gene: TRBJ1-2
CDR3 DNA: TGTGCCTGGTGGGAGGCAGGGGGCGACAGGAGTGGCTACACCTTC
CDR3 protein: CAWWEAGGDRSGYTF

V gene: TRBV5-8
clone size: -
D gene: TRBD1
J gene: TRBJ2-2
CDR3 DNA: TGTGCCAGCAGCTTATCACAGGGGGACACCGGGGAGCTGTTTTTT
CDR3 protein: CASSLSQGDTGELFF

V gene: TRBV19
clone size: -
D gene: -
J gene: TRBJ1-1
CDR3 DNA: TGTGCCAGTAGTCCCAGGACACACACTACCGAAGCTTTCTTT
CDR3 protein: CASSPRTHTTEAFF

V gene: TRBV7-3
clone size: -
D gene: TRBD2
J gene: TRBJ2-1
CDR3 DNA: TGTGCCAGCAGCAAACTAGCGGGAGGGCAGAGTGAGCAGTTCTTC
CDR3 protein: CASSKLAGGQSEQFF

V gene: TRBV2
clone size: -
D gene: TRBD1
J gene: TRBJ2-4
CDR3 DNA: TGTGCCAGCAGTTTAGGACAGGGCCTAGCCAAAAACATTCAGTACTTC
CDR3 protein: CASSLGQGLAKNIQYF

V gene: TRBV6-5
clone size: -
D gene: -
J gene: TRBJ2-1
CDR3 DNA: TGTGCCAGCAGTTACAGCCGGTCTTACTCCTACAATGAGCAGTTCTTC
CDR3 protein: CASSYSRSYSYNEQFF

V gene: TRBV5-1
clone size: -
D gene: TRBD1
J gene: TRBJ2-3
CDR3 DNA: TGCGCCAGCAGTCGCGGACAGGGAAAGGTTACCACAGATACGCAGTATTTT
CDR3 protein: CASSRGQGKVTTDTQYF

V gene: TRBV7-3
clone size: -
D gene: -
J gene: TRBJ2-6
CDR3 DNA: TGTGCCAGCAGCTTCCACAGGGACGGGGCCAACGTCCTGACTTTC
CDR3 protein: CASSFHRDGANVLTF

V gene: TRBV11-2
clone size: once
D gene: -
J gene: TRBJ1-6
CDR3 DNA: TGTGCCAGCAGCTTAGCAGACAGCAGGTCACCCCTCCACTTT
CDR3 protein: CASSLADSRSPLHF

V gene: TRBV27
clone size: -
D gene: TRBD2
J gene: TRBJ2-5
CDR3 DNA: TGTGCCAGCAGTCCATGGACTAGCGGTGGGGGAGAGACCCAGTACTTC
CDR3 protein: CASSPWTSGGGETQYF

V gene: TRBV7-6
clone size: -
D gene: TRBD1
J gene: TRBJ1-2
CDR3 DNA: TGTGCCAGCAGCCCGGACAGGGCCTATGGCTACACCTTC
CDR3 protein: CASSPDRAYGYTF

V gene: TRBV9
clone size: once
D gene: TRBD2
J gene: TRBJ2-2
CDR3 DNA: TGTGCCAGCAGCGTAGGGGGAGGGATCGGGGAGCTGTTTTTT
CDR3 protein: CASSVGGGIGELFF

V gene: TRBV6-5
clone size: -
D gene: -
J gene: TRBJ1-5
CDR3 DNA: TGTGCCAGCACCAATGGAGGGGATCAGCCCCAGCATTTT
CDR3 protein: CASTNGGDQPQHF

V gene: TRBV19
clone size: -
D gene: TRBD1
J gene: TRBJ1-4
CDR3 DNA: TGTGCCAGTAGCTCCGGGACAGGGGATGAAAAACTGTTTTTT
CDR3 protein: CASSSGTGDEKLFF

V gene: TRBV6-2/TRBV6-3
clone size: -
D gene: TRBD2
J gene: TRBJ2-1
CDR3 DNA: TGTGCCAGCGGTTCTAGCGGGAGTCAGAATGAGCAGTTCTTC
CDR3 protein: CASGSSGSQNEQFF

V gene: TRBV3-1/TRBV3-2
clone size: -
D gene: -
J gene: TRBJ1-2
CDR3 DNA: TGTGCCAGCAGCCAATTACAGGAAGCCGCGGGCTACACCTTC
CDR3 protein: CASSQLQEAAGYTF